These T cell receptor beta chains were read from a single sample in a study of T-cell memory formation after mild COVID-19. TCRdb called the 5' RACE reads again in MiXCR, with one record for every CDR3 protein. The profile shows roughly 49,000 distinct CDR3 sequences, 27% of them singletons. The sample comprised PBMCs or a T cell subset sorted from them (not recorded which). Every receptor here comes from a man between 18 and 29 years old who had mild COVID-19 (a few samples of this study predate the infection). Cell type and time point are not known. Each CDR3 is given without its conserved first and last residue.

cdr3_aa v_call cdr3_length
ASSYVSGYNEQF TRBV6-5 12
ASSSKAGGRHAF TRBV7-9 12
ASSSPDRGVYEQY TRBV5-1 13
ASSQDRIEQF TRBV4-3 10
SVVSEGRQPQH TRBV20-1 11
ASSPTTPYQETQY TRBV5-1 13
ASSLRQFTDTQY TRBV12-3/TRBV12-4 12
ASSRREPEQF TRBV12-3/TRBV12-4 10
ASSQSTSGGETQY TRBV4-1 13
SVVGEGDTGELF TRBV29-1 12
SAPRETQY TRBV20-1 8
ASSFWGLDSLPDEQF TRBV7-6 15
ASRFGTGELF TRBV27 10
ASSFIQETQY TRBV6-2/TRBV6-3 10
ASSIVPGDEAF TRBV19 11
ASSYRQADTQY TRBV11-3 11
SVVSSTDTQY TRBV29-1 10
ASSSEGNTGELF TRBV12-3/TRBV12-4 12
ASSLSMGNEQY TRBV27 11
ASSQESAVTGELF TRBV14 13
ASSLAGYAEAF TRBV7-6 11
ASSLGTANTEAF TRBV4-1 12
ASSFWAGRLVDEQF TRBV12-3/TRBV12-4 14
ASSDSKGADEQF TRBV6-4 12
ASSLLLGRPYNEQF TRBV7-8 14
SYVGGDSNQPQH TRBV20-1 12
ASSPPASAEQY TRBV4-2 11
ASSRLPSGANVLT TRBV7-2 13
ATSHRLAGIYEQY TRBV15 13
ASSFGTVPGTQY TRBV5-6 12
ASSGWAFRNTEAF TRBV5-7 13
ASSDDRGFSGNTIY TRBV10-2 14
AISEVGRPYNEQF TRBV10-3 13
ASSQVQGGTDTQY TRBV4-1 13
ASSRRDNRAYGYT TRBV6-2/TRBV6-3 13
ASRLGGRNEKLF TRBV6-6 12
SARDQQSRKEAF TRBV20-1 12
ASSQEIASRDQY TRBV4-2 12
SVERGGTDTQY TRBV29-1 11
ASSPPQGAETQY TRBV7-9 12
ASSLIGDNEQF TRBV7-6 11
ASSPSFLDRGNSPLH TRBV12-3/TRBV12-4 15
SATGAAGETQY TRBV29-1 11
ASSNVETQY TRBV11-2 9
ASSFAGTAETQY TRBV27 12
ASGWAPSGGHQETQY TRBV12-5 15
ASSEVAGFGNIQY TRBV2 13